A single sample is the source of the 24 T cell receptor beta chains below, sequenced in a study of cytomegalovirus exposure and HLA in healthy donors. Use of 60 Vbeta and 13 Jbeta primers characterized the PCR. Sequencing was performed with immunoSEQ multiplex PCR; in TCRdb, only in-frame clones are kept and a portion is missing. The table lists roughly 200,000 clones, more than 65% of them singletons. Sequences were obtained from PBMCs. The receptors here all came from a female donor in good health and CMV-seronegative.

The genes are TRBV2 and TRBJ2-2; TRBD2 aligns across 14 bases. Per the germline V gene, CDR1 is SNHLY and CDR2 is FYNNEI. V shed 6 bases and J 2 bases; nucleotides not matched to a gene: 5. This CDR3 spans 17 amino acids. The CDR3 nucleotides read TGTGCCAGCAGGGCGGGACTAGCGGGAGTTAACACCGGGGAGCTGTTTTTT. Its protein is CASRAGLAGVNTGELFF.

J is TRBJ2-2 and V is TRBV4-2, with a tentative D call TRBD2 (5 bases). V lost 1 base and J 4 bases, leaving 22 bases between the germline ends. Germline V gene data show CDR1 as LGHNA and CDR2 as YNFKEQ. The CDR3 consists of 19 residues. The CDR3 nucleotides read TGTGCCAGCAGCCAAGGGAACTTCGAGGACTTTTGGAGCACCGGGGAGCTGTTTTTT. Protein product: CASSQGNFEDFWSTGELFF.

The CDR3 region is CASSGKDREYNSPLHF. CDR3 sequence (DNA): TGTGCCAGCAGTGGGAAGGACAGGGAGTATAATTCACCCCTCCACTTT. The chain employs TRBV2 and TRBJ1-6; 8 bases match TRBD1. Germline CDR1 is SNHLY and CDR2 is FYNNEI. Trimming removed 4 bases from V and 4 bases from J; junction bases left unmatched: 6. This CDR3 comprises 16 residues.

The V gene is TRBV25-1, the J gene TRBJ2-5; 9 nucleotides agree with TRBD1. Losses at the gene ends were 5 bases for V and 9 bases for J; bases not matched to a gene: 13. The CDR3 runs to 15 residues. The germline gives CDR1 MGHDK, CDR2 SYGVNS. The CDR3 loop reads CASSPGQGGMGPQYF. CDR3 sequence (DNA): TGTGCCAGCAGTCCGGGACAGGGCGGTATGGGGCCCCAGTACTTC.

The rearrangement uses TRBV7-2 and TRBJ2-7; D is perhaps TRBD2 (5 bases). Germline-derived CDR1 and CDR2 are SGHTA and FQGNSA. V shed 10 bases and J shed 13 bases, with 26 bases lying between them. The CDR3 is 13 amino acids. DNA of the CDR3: TGTGCCACCGGATCTATGGCGGAAGCTAGCTATTACTTC. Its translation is CATGSMAEASYYF. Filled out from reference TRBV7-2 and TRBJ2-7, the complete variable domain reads GAGVSQSPSNKVTEKGKDVELRCDPISGHTALYWYRQSLGQGLEFLIYFQGNSAPDKSGLPSDRFSAERTGGSVSTLTIQRTQQEDSAVYLCATGSMAEASYYFGPGTRLTVT.

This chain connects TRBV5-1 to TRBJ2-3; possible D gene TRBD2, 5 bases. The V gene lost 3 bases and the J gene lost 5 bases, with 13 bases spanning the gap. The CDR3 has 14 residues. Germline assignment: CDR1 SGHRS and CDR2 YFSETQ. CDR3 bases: TGCGCCAGCAGCTCCGAGAGGAGCGGAGATACGCAGTATTTT. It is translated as CASSSERSGDTQYF.

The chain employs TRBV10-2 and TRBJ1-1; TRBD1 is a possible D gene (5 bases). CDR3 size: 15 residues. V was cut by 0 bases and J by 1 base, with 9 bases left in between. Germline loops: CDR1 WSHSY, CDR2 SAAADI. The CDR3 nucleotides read TGCGCCAGCAGTGAGTCCTGGGACTCGAACACTGAAGCTTTCTTT. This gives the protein CASSESWDSNTEAFF.

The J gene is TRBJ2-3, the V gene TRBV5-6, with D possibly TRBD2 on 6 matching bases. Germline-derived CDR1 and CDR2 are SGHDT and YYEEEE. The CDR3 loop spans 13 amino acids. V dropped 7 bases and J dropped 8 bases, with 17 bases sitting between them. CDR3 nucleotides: TGTGCCAGCGGCAGGGACTCCCCCGGTACGCAGTATTTT. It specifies CASGRDSPGTQYF.

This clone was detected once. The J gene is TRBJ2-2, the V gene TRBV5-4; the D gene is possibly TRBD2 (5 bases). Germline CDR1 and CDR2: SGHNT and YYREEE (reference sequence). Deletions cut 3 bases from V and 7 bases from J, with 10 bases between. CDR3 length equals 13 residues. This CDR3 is CASSSGSRGELFF. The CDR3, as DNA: TGTGCCAGCAGCTCGGGATCCCGCGGGGAGCTGTTTTTT. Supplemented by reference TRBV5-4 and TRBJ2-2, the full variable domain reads ETGVTQSPTHLIKTRGQQVTLRCSSQSGHNTVSWYQQALGQGPQFIFQYYREEENGRGNFPPRFSGLQFPNYSSELNVNALELDDSALYLCASSSGSRGELFFGEGSRLTVL.

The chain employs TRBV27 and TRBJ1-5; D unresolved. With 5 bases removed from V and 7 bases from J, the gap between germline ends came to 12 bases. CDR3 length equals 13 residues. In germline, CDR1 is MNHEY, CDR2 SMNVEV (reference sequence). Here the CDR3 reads CASSLGSFQPQHF. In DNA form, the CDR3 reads TGTGCCAGCAGTCTCGGGAGTTTCCAGCCCCAGCATTTT.

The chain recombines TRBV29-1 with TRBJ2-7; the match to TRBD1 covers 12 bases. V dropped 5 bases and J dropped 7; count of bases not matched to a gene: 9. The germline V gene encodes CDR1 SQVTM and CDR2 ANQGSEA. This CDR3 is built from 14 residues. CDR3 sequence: CSVKAGQGAGEQYF. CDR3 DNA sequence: TGCAGCGTTAAAGCGGGACAGGGGGCAGGGGAGCAGTACTTC.

The CDR3 reads CSVLNRSGKNTEAFF. CDR3 DNA: TGCAGCGTTTTGAACCGTTCAGGGAAGAACACTGAAGCTTTCTTT. The rearrangement joins TRBV29-1 to TRBJ1-1; possibly TRBD1 for D (5 bases). This CDR3 comprises 15 residues. With 5 bases removed from V and 1 base from J, the gap between germline ends came to 17 bases. The germline V gene encodes CDR1 SQVTM and CDR2 ANQGSEA.

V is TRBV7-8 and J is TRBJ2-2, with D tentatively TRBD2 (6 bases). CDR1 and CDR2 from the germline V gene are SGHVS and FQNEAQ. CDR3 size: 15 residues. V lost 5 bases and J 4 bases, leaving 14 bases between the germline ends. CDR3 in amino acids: CASSLQTGGTGELFF. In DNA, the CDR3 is TGTGCCAGCAGCCTCCAAACCGGGGGCACCGGGGAGCTGTTTTTT.

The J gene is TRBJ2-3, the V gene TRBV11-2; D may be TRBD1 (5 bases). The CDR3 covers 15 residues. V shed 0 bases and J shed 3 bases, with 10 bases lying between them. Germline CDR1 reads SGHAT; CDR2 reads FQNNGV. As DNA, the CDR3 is TGTGCCAGCAGCTTAGAGGTGGGGCCAACAGATACGCAGTATTTT. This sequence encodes CASSLEVGPTDTQYF.

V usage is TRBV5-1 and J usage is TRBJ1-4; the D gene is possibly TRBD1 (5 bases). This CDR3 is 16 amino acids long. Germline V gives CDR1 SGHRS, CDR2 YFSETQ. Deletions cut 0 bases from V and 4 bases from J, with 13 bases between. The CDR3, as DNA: TGCGCCAGCAGCTTGGCGGCAGGGATGTATAATGAAAAACTGTTTTTT. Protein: CASSLAAGMYNEKLFF.

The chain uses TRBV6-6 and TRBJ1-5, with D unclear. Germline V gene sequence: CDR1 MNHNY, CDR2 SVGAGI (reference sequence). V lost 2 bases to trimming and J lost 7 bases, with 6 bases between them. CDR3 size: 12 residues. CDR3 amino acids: CASSYPGQPQHF. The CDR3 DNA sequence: TGTGCCAGCAGTTACCCGGGACAGCCCCAGCATTTT.

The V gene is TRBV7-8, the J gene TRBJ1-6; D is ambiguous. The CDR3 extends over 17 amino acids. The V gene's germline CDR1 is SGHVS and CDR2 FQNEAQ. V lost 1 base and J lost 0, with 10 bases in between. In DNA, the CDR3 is TGTGCCAGCAGCTTAGACAGCTATAGCTCCTATAATTCACCCCTCCACTTT. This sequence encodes CASSLDSYSSYNSPLHF.

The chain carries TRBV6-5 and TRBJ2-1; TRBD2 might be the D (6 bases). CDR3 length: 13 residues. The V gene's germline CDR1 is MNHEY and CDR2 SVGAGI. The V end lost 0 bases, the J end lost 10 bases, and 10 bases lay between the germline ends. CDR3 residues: CASSYSVAGEQFF. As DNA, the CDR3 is TGTGCCAGCAGTTACTCGGTCGCGGGGGAGCAGTTCTTC.

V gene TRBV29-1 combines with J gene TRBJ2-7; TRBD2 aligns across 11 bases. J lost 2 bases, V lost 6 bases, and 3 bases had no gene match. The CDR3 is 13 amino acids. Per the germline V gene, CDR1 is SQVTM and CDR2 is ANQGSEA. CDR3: CSVIAGGPYEQYF. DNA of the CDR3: TGCAGCGTCATAGCGGGAGGGCCCTACGAGCAGTACTTC.

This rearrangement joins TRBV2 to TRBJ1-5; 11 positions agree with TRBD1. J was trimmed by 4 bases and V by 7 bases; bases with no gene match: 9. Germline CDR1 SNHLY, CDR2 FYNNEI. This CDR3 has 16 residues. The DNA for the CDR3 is TGTGCCAGCAAGGGCCTAGGACAGGGGGCGAATCAGCCCCAGCATTTT. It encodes CASKGLGQGANQPQHF.

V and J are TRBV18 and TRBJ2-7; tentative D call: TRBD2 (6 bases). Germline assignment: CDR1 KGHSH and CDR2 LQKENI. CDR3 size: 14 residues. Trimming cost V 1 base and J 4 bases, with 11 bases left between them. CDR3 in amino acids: CASSPRREAYEQYF. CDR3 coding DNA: TGTGCCAGCTCACCACGGCGGGAAGCTTACGAGCAGTACTTC.

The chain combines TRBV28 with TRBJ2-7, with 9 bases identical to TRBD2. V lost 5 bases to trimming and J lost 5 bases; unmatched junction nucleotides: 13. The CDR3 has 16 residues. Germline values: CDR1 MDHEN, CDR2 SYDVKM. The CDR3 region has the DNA TGTGCCAGCAGTCCAGGGGGGCGGGAGGGCCGTCACGAGCAGTACTTC. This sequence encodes CASSPGGREGRHEQYF.

CDR3 sequence: CASSQDEGRWDSEKLFF. CDR3 sequence (DNA): TGCGCCAGCAGCCAAGACGAAGGAAGATGGGACAGCGAAAAACTGTTTTTT. This chain joins TRBV4-1 and TRBJ1-4; TRBD1 agrees at 7 bases. This CDR3 contains 17 residues. Germline-derived CDR1 and CDR2 are MGHRA and YSYEKL. Losses at the gene ends were 0 bases for V and 8 bases for J; bases not matched to a gene: 12.

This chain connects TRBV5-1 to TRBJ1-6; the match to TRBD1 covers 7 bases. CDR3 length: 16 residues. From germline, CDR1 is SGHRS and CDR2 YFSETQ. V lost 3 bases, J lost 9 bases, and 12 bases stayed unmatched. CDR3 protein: CASSSGGTASFSPLHF. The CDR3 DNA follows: TGCGCCAGCAGCTCGGGGGGGACAGCCAGTTTTTCACCCCTCCACTTT.